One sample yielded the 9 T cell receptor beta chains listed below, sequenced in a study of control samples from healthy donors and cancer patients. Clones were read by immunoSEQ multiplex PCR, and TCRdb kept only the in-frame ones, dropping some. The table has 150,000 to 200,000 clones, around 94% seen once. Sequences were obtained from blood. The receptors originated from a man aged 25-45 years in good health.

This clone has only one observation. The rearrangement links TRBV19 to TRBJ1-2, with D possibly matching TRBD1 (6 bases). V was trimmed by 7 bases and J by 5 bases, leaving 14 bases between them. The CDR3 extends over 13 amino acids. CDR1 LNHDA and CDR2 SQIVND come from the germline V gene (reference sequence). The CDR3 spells CASTSQGWYGYTF. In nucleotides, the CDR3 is TGTGCCAGTACCTCACAGGGCTGGTATGGCTACACCTTC.

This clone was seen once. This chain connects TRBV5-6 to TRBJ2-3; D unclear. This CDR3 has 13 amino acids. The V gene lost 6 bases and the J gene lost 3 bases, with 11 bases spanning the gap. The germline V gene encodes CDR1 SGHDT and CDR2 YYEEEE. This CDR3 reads CASTQARTDTQYF. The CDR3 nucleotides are TGTGCCAGCACCCAGGCGCGTACAGATACGCAGTATTTT.

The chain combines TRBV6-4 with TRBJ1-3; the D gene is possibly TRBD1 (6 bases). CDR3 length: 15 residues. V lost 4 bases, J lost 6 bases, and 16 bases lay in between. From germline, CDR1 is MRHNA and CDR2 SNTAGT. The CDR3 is CASSGDKGWLNTIYF. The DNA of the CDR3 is TGTGCCAGCAGTGGGGACAAGGGGTGGCTAAACACCATATATTTT.

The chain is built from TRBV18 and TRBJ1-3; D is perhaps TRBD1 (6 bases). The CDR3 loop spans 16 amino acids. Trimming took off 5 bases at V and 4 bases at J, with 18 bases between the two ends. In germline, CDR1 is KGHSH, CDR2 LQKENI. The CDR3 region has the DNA TGTGCCAGCTCATCCCAGGGGAGTCATCTAGGAAACACCATATATTTT. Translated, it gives CASSSQGSHLGNTIYF.

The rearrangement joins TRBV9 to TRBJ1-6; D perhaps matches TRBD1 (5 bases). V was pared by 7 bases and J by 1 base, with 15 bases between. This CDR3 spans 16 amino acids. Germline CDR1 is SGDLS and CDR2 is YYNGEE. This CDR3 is CASGRDQGSYNSPLHF. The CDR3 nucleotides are TGTGCCAGCGGCAGGGATCAAGGGTCCTATAATTCACCCCTCCACTTT.

CDR3 amino acids: CASSLTKTGLAGGGRYNEQFF. CDR3 DNA: TGTGCCAGCAGCCTCACGAAGACGGGACTAGCGGGAGGAGGTCGGTACAATGAGCAGTTCTTC. V usage is TRBV4-2 and J usage is TRBJ2-1; 15 bases match TRBD2. Per the germline V gene, CDR1 is LGHNA and CDR2 is YNFKEQ. The CDR3 covers 21 residues. The V and J ends lost 4 bases and 4 bases, in that order; junction bases with no gene match: 17.

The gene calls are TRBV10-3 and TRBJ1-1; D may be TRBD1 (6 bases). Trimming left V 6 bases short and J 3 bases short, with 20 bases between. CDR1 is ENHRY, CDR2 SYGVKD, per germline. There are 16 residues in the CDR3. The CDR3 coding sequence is TGTGCCATCAGGTCCGTCGGCGGGGGCGCGGACACTGAAGCTTTCTTT. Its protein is CAIRSVGGGADTEAFF.

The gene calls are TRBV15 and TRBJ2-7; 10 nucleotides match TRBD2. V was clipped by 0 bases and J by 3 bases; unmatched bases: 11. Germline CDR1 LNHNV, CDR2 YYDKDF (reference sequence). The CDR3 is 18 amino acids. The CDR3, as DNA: TGTGCCACCAGCAGAGAGACTCGACGGACTAGCGGTCACTACGAGCAGTACTTC. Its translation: CATSRETRRTSGHYEQYF.

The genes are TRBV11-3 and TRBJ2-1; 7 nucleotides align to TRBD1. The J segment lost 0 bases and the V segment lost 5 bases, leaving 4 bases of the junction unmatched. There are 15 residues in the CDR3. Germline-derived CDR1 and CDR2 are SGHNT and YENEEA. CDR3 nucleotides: TGTGCCAGCAGCCCCCGGGACAGCTCCTACAATGAGCAGTTCTTC. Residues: CASSPRDSSYNEQFF.